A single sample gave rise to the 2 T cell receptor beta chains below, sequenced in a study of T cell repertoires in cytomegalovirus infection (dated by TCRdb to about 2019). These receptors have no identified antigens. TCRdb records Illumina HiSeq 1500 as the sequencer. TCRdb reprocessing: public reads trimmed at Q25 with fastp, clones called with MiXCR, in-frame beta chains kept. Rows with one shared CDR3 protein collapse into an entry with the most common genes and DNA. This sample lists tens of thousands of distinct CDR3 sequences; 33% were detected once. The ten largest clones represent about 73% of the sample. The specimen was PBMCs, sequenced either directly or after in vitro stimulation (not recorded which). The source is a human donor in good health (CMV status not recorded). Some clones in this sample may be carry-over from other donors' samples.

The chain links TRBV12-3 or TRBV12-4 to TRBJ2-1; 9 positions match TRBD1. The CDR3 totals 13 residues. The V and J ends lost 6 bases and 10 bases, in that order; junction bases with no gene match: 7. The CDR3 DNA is TGTGCCAGCAGAGGGACAGGGCGGGACGAGCAGTTCTTC. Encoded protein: CASRGTGRDEQFF.

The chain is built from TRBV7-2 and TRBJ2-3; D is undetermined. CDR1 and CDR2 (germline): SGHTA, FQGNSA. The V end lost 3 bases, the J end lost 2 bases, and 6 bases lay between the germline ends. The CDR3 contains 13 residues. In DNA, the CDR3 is TGTGCCAGCAGCTTTTCCCACACAGATACGCAGTATTTT. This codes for CASSFSHTDTQYF. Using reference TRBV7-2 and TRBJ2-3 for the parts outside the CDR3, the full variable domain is GAGVSQSPSNKVTEKGKDVELRCDPISGHTALYWYRQSLGQGLEFLIYFQGNSAPDKSGLPSDRFSAERTGGSVSTLTIQRTQQEDSAVYLCASSFSHTDTQYFGPGTRLTVL.